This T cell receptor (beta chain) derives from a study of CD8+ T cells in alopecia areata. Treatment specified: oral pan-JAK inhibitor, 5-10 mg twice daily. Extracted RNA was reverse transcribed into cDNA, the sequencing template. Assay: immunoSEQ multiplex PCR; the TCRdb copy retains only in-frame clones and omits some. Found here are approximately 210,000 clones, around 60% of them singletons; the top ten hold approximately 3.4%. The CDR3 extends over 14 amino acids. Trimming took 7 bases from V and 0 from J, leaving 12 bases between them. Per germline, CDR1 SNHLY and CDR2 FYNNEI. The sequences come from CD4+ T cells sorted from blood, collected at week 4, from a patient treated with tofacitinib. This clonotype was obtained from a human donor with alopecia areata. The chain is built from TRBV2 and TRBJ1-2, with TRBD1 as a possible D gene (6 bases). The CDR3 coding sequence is TGTGCCAGCAAAGCCCGGGGGCCTAACTATGGCTACACCTTC. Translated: CASKARGPNYGYTF. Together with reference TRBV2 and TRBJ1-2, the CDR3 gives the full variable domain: EPEVTQTPSHQVTQMGQEVILRCVPISNHLYFYWYRQILGQKVEFLVSFYNNEISEKSEIFDDQFSVERPDGSNFTLKIRSTKLEDSAMYFCASKARGPNYGYTFGSGTRLTVV.